This T cell receptor (beta chain) was sequenced during a study of long-term antiretroviral therapy in people with HIV. V lost 3 bases, J lost 5 bases, and 3 bases stayed unmatched. This CDR3 contains 14 residues. The V gene's germline CDR1 is SGHDT and CDR2 YYEEEE. They ran version v3.0 of the immunoSEQ assay at survey level. The method was immunoSEQ multiplex PCR; TCRdb's version includes in-frame clones alone and lacks a portion of them. This sample has about 28,000 clones, with 80% found just once. This clone appeared a few times. The clonotype was recovered from a man aged 35 to 55 with HIV. The chain couples TRBV5-6 to TRBJ1-2; TRBD1 aligns across 11 bases. The source was unsorted PBMCs, collected 0.3 years after starting antiretroviral therapy. The CDR3 nucleotides are TGTGCCAGCAGCTGGACAGGGGGCTGGTATGGCTACACCTTC. Translating it yields CASSWTGGWYGYTF.